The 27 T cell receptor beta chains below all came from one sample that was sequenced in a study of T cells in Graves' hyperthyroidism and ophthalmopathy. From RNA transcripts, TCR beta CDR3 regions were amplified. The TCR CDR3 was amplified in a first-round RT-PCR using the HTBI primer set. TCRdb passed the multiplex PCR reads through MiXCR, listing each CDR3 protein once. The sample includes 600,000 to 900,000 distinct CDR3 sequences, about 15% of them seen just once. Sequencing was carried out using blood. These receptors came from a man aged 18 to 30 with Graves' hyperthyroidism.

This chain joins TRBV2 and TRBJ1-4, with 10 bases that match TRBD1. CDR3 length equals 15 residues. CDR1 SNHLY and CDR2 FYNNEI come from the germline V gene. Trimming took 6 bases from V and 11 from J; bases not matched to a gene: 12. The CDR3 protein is CASRTTGTGEGKLFF. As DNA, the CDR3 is TGTGCCAGCAGGACAACCGGGACAGGGGAGGGGAAACTGTTTTTT. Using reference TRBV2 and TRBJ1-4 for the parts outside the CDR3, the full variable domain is EPEVTQTPSHQVTQMGQEVILRCVPISNHLYFYWYRQILGQKVEFLVSFYNNEISEKSEIFDDQFSVERPDGSNFTLKIRSTKLEDSAMYFCASRTTGTGEGKLFFGSGTQLSVL.

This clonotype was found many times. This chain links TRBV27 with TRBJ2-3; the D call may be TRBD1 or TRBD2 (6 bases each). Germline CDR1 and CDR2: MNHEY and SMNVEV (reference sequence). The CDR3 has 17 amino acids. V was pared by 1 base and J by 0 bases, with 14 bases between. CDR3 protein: CASSLLWGAFSTDTQYF. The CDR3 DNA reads TGTGCCAGCAGTTTATTGTGGGGGGCGTTTAGCACAGATACGCAGTATTTT.

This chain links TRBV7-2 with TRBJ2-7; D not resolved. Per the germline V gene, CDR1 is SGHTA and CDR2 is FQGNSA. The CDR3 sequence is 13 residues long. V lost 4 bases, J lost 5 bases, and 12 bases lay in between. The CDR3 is CASSWIESHEQYF. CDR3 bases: TGTGCCAGCAGCTGGATTGAGAGCCACGAGCAGTACTTC. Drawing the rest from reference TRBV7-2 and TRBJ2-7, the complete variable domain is GAGVSQSPSNKVTEKGKDVELRCDPISGHTALYWYRQSLGQGLEFLIYFQGNSAPDKSGLPSDRFSAERTGGSVSTLTIQRTQQEDSAVYLCASSWIESHEQYFGPGTRLTVT.

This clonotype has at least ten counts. The CDR3 bases are TGTGCCAGCAAGGAGCGTAACACCGGGGAGCTGTTTTTT. This encodes CASKERNTGELFF. The chain couples TRBV2 to TRBJ2-2, with D unclear. Trimming removed 7 bases at V and 2 bases at J, with 8 bases between. CDR3 length: 13 residues. CDR1 and CDR2 (germline): SNHLY, FYNNEI.

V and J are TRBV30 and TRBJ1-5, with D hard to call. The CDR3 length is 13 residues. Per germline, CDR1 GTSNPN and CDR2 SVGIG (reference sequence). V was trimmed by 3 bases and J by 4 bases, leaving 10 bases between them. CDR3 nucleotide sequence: TGTGCCTGGAGACAAGGTCCGAATCAGCCCCAGCATTTT. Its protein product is CAWRQGPNQPQHF.

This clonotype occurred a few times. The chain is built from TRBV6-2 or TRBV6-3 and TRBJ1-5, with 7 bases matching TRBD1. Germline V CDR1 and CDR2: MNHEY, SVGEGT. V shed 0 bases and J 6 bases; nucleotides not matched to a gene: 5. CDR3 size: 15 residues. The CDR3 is CASSYSRQGGQPQHF. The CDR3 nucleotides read TGTGCCAGCAGTTACTCCCGGCAGGGGGGTCAGCCCCAGCATTTT.

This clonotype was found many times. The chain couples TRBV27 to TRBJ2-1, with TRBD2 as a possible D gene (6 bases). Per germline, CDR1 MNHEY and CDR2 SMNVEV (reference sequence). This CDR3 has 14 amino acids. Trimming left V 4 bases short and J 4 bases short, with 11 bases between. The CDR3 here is CASSWEGRYNEQFF. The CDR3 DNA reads TGTGCCAGCAGTTGGGAAGGGAGGTACAATGAGCAGTTCTTC.

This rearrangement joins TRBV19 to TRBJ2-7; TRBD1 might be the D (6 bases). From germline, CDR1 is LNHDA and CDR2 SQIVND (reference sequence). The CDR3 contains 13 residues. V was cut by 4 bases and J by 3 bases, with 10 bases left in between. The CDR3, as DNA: TGTGCCAGTAGTACGGACAGAGACTACGAGCAGTACTTC. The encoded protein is CASSTDRDYEQYF.

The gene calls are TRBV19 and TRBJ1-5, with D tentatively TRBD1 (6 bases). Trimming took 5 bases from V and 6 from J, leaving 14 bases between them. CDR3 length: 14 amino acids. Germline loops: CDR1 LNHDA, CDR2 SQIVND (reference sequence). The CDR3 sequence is CASSSRTVGQPQHF. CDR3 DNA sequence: TGTGCCAGTAGTTCCCGGACAGTGGGTCAGCCCCAGCATTTT.

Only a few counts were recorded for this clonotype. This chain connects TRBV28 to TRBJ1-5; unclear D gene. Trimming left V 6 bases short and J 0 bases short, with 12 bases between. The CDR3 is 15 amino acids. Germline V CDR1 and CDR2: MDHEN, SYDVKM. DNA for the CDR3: TGTGCCAGCAGGCGAACGACGGATAGCAATCAGCCCCAGCATTTT. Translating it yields CASRRTTDSNQPQHF.

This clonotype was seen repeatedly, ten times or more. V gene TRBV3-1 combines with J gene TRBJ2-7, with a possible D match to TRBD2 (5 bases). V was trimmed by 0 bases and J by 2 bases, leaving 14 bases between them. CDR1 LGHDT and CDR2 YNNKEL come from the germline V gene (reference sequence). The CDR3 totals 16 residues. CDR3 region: CASSQDEGVVTYEQYF. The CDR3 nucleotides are TGTGCCAGCAGCCAAGACGAGGGAGTGGTAACCTACGAGCAGTACTTC.

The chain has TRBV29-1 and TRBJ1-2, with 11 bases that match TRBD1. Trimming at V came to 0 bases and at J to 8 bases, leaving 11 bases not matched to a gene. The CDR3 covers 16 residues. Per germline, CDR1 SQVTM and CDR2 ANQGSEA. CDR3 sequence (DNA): TGCAGCGTTGAAGAATATGGGACAGGGGGGAAGTACGGCTACACCTTC. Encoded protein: CSVEEYGTGGKYGYTF.

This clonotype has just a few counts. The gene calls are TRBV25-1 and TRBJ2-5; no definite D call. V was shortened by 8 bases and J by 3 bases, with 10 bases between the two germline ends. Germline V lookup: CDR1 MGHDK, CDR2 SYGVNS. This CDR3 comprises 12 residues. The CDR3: CASGLTEETQYF. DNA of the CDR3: TGTGCCAGCGGATTGACCGAAGAGACCCAGTACTTC.

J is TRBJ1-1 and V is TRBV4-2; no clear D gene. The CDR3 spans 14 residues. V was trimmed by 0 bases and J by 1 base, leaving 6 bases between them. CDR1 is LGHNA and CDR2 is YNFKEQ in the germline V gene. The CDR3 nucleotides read TGTGCCAGCAGCCAAGAGATGAGGAACACTGAAGCTTTCTTT. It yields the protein CASSQEMRNTEAFF.

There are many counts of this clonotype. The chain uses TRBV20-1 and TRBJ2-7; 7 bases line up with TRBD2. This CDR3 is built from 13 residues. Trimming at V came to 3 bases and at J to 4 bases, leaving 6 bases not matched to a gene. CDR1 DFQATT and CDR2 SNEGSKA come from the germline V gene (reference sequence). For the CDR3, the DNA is TGCAGTGCTAGGGAGAGCGGGATTTACGAGCAGTACTTC. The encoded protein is CSARESGIYEQYF.

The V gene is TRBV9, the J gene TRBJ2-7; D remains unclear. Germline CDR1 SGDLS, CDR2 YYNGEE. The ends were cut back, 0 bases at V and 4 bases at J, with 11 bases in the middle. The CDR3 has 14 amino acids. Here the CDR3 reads CASSVAGNPYEQYF. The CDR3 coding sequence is TGTGCCAGCAGCGTAGCTGGGAACCCTTACGAGCAGTACTTC.

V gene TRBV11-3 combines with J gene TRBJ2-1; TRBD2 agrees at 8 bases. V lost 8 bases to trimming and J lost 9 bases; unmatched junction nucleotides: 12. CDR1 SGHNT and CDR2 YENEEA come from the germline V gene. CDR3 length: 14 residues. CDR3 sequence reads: CASGSGRPMGEQFF. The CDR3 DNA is TGTGCCAGCGGGAGCGGGAGACCCATGGGTGAGCAGTTCTTC.

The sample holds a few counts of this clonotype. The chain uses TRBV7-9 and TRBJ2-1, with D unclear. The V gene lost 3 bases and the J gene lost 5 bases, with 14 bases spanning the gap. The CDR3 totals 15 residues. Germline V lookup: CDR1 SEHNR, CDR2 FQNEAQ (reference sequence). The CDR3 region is CASSFTVRQNNEQFF. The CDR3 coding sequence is TGTGCCAGCAGCTTTACCGTACGCCAGAACAATGAGCAGTTCTTC.

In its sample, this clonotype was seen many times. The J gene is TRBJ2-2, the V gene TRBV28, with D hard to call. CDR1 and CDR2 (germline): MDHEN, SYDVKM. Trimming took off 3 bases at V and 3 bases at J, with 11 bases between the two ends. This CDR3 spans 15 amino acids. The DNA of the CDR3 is TGTGCCAGCAGTTTCTTAGGTTCGGACACCGGGGAGCTGTTTTTT. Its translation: CASSFLGSDTGELFF.

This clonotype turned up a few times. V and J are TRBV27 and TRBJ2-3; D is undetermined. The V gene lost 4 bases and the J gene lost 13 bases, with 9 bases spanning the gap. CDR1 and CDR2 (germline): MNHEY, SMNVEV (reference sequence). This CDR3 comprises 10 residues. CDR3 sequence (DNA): TGTGCCAGCAGTTCTAAAAAAGAGTATTTT. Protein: CASSSKKEYF.

The chain's CDR3 is CSVYRGSPYGYTF. In nucleotides, the CDR3 is TGCAGCGTTTACCGCGGCAGCCCCTATGGCTACACCTTC. This chain joins TRBV29-1 and TRBJ1-2; D gene uncertain. Germline V gene lookup returns CDR1 SQVTM and CDR2 ANQGSEA. This CDR3 has 13 amino acids. V lost 5 bases, J lost 4 bases, and 14 bases lay in between.

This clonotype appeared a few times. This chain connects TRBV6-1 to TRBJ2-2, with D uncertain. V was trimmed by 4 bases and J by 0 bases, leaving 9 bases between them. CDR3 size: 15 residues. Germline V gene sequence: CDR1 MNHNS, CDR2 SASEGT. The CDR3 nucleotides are TGTGCCAGCAGTGGCAGAGCTTCGAACACCGGGGAGCTGTTTTTT. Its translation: CASSGRASNTGELFF.

Here the CDR3 reads CASSPSRANTEAFF. The CDR3 nucleotides are TGTGCCAGCAGCCCCTCCCGGGCGAACACTGAAGCTTTCTTT. V usage is TRBV12-3 or TRBV12-4 and J usage is TRBJ1-1; D call uncertain. V was trimmed by 6 bases and J by 1 base, leaving 12 bases between them. CDR3 size: 14 residues.

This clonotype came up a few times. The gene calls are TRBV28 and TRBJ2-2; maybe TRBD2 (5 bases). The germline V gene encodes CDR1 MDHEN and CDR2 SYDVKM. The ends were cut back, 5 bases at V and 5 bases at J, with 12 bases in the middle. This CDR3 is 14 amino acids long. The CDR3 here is CASSRGDGTGELFF. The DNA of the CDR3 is TGTGCCAGCAGTCGGGGTGATGGAACCGGGGAGCTGTTTTTT.

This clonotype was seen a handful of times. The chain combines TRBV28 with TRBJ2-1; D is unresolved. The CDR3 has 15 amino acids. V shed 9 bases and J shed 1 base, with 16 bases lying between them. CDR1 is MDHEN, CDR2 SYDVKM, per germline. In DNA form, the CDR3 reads TGTGCCAGTTCCCCAGGCGCGTTATCCTACAATGAGCAGTTCTTC. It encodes CASSPGALSYNEQFF.

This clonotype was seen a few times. CDR3 loop: CSVETEPYNEQFF. CDR3 DNA sequence: TGCAGCGTTGAAACGGAACCCTACAATGAGCAGTTCTTC. The chain couples TRBV29-1 to TRBJ2-1; D ambiguous. Trimming shortened V by 2 bases and J by 2 bases, and 7 bases separated the two germline ends. CDR3 size: 13 residues. Germline V gene sequence: CDR1 SQVTM, CDR2 ANQGSEA.

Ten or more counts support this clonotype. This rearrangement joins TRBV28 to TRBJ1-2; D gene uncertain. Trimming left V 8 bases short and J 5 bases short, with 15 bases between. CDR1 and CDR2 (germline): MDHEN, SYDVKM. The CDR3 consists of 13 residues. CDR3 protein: CASAPDQRYGYTF. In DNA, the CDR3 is TGTGCCAGCGCTCCCGACCAGAGGTATGGCTACACCTTC.